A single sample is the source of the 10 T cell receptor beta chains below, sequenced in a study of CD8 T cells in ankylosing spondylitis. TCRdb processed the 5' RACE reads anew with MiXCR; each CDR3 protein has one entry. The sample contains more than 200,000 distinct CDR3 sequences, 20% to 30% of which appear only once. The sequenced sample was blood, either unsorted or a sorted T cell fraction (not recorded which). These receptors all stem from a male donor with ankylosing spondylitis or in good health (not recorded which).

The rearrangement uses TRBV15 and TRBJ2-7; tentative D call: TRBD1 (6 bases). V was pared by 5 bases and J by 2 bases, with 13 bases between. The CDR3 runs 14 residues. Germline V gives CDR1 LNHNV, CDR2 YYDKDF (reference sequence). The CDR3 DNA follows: TGTGCCACCAGCGAAAGGGGACAAGCCTACGAGCAGTACTTC. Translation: CATSERGQAYEQYF.

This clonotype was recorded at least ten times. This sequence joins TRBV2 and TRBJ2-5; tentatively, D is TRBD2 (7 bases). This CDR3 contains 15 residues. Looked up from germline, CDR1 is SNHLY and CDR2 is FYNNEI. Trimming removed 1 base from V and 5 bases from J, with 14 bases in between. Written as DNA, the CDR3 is TGTGCCAGCAGTGAAGAGGGGGGGCCGCGGGAGACCCAGTACTTC. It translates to CASSEEGGPRETQYF.

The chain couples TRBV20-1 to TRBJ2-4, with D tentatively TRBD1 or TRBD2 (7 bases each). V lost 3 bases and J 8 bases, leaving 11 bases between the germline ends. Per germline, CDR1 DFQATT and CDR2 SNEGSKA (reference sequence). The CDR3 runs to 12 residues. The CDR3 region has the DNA TGCAGTGCTAGCGCAGGGGGGGACATTCAGTACTTC. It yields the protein CSASAGGDIQYF.

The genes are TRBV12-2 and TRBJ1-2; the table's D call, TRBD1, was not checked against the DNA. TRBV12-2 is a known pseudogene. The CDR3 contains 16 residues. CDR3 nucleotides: TGTGCAAGTCGCTTAGCTAGTAGACAGGGGAACTGTGGCTACACCTTC. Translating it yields CASRLASRQGNCGYTF.

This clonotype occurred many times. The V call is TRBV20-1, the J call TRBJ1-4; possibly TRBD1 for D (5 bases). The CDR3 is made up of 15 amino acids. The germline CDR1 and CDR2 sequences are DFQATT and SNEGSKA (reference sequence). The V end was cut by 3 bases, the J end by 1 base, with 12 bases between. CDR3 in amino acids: CSARPGGGTNEKLFF. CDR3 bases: TGCAGTGCTAGGCCCGGTGGGGGAACTAATGAAAAACTGTTTTTT.

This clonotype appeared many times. The chain's CDR3 is CSVEGGLAGMDEQFF. DNA for the CDR3: TGCAGCGTTGAAGGGGGACTAGCGGGGATGGATGAGCAGTTCTTC. The J gene is TRBJ2-1, the V gene TRBV29-1; TRBD2 agrees at 13 bases. Trimming cost V 1 base and J 8 bases; bases outside gene matches: 5. The germline V gene encodes CDR1 SQVTM and CDR2 ANQGSEA. The CDR3 loop spans 15 amino acids.

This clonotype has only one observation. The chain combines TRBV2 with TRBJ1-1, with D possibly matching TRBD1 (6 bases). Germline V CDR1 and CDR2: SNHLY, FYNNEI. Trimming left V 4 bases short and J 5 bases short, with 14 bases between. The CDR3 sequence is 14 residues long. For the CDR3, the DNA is TGTGCCAGCAGTGTAGGGGGTGTGACGACTGAAGCTTTCTTT. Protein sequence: CASSVGGVTTEAFF. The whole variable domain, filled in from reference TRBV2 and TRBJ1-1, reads EPEVTQTPSHQVTQMGQEVILRCVPISNHLYFYWYRQILGQKVEFLVSFYNNEISEKSEIFDDQFSVERPDGSNFTLKIRSTKLEDSAMYFCASSVGGVTTEAFFGQGTRLTVV.

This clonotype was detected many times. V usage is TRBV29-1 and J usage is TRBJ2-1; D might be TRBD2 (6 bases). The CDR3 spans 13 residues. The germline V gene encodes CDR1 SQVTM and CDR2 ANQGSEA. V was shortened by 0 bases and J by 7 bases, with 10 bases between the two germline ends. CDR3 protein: CSVEDRGRNEQFF. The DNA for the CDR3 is TGCAGCGTTGAAGATCGAGGGAGGAATGAGCAGTTCTTC.

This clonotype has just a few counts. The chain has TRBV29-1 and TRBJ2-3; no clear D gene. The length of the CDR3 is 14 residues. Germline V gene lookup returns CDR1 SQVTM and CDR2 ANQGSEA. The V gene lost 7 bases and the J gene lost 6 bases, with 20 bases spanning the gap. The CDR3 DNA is TGCAGCGGGGCCCGGTCCACGATCGCGGATACGCAGTATTTT. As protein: CSGARSTIADTQYF.

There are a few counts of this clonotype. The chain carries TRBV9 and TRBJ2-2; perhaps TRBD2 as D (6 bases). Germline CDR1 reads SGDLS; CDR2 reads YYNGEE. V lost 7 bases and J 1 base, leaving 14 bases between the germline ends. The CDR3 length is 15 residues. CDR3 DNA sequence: TGTGCCAGCGGAGGGCCCACCAAGAACACCGGGGAGCTGTTTTTT. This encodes CASGGPTKNTGELFF.